This TCR beta chain is from a study of CD8 T cells in Susac syndrome. Study details: Susac syndrome patients were untreated, on corticosteroids with some adding intravenous immunoglobulin, or on intravenous immunoglobulin only.

RNA was extracted with the RNeasy kit, and a quantity of about 0.45 to 1 ug was reverse transcribed using random hexamers. The CDR3 of TCR beta was amplified by immunoSEQ multiplex PCR across 54 Vbeta and 13 Jbeta. In TCRdb, the immunoSEQ multiplex PCR reads were re-called with MiXCR into one record per CDR3 protein. This sample has around 140,000 distinct CDR3 sequences, with 85% to 95% found just once. Purification of the CD8+ and CD4+ T cells relied on negative isolation, and TEMRA cells underwent FACS enrichment. The CDR3 is made up of 15 amino acids. V dropped 5 bases and J dropped 3 bases, with 17 bases sitting between them. Germline values: CDR1 SEHNR, CDR2 FQNEAQ (reference sequence).

The sequence was collected from a human donor with Susac syndrome. The J gene is TRBJ2-7, the V gene TRBV7-9, with D unresolved. Sequencing used CD4+ T cells from PBMCs. This chain's CDR3 is CASSPGKSHYYEQYF. The CDR3 nucleotides read TGTGCCAGCAGCCCTGGGAAGAGCCACTACTACGAGCAGTACTTC.